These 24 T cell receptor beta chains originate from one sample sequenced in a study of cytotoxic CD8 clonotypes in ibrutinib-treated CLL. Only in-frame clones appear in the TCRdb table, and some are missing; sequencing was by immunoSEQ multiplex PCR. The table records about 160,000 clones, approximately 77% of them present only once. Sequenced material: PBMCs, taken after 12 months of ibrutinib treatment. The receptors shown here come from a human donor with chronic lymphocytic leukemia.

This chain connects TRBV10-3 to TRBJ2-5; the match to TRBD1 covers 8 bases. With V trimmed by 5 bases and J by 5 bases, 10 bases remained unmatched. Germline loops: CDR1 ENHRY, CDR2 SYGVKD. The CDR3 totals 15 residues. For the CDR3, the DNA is TGTGCCATCAGTAAGACAGGGGAGCGAGGGGAGACCCAGTACTTC. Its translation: CAISKTGERGETQYF.

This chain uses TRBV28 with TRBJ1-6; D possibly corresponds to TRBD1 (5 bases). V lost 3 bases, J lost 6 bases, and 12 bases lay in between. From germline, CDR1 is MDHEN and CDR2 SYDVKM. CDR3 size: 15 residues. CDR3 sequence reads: CASSLVAGINSPLHF. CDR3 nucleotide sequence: TGTGCCAGCAGTTTGGTGGCAGGGATTAATTCACCCCTCCACTTT.

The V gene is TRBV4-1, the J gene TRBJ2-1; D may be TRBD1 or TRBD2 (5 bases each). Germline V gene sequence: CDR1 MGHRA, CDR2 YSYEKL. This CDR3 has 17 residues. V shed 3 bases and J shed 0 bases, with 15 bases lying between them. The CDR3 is CASSHLEWGSSYNEQFF. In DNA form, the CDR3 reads TGCGCCAGCAGCCACCTCGAATGGGGGAGCTCCTACAATGAGCAGTTCTTC.

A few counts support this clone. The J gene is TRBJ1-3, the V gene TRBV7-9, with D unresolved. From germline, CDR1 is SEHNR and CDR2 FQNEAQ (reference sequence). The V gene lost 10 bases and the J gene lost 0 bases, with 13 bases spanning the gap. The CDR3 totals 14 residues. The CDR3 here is CATPGINSGNTIYF. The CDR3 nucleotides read TGTGCCACCCCGGGAATAAACTCTGGAAACACCATATATTTT.

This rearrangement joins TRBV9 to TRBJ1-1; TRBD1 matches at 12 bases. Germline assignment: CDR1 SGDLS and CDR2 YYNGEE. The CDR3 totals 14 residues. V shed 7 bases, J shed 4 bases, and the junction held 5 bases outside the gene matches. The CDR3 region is CASSPGQGATEAFF. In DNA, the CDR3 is TGTGCCAGCTCCCCGGGACAGGGGGCCACTGAAGCTTTCTTT.

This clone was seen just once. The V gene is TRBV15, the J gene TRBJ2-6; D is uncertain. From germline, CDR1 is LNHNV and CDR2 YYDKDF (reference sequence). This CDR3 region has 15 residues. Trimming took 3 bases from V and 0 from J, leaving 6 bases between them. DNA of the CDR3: TGTGCCACCAGCAGTCACTTCTCTGGGGCCAACGTCCTGACTTTC. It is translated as CATSSHFSGANVLTF.

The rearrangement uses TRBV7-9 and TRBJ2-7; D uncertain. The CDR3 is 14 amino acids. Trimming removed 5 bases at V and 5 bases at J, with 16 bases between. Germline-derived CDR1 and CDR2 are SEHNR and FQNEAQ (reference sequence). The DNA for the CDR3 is TGTGCCAGCAGCCGTGTCGTCAGAGCCCACGAGCAGTACTTC. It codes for CASSRVVRAHEQYF.

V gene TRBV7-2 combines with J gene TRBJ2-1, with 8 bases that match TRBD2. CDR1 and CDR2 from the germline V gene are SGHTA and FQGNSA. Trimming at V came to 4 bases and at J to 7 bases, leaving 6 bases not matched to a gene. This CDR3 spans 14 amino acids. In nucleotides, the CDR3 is TGTGCCAGCAGCTCCGGACTAGCTTTGAATGAGCAGTTCTTC. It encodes CASSSGLALNEQFF. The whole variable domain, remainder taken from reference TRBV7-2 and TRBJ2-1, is GAGVSQSPSNKVTEKGKDVELRCDPISGHTALYWYRQSLGQGLEFLIYFQGNSAPDKSGLPSDRFSAERTGGSVSTLTIQRTQQEDSAVYLCASSSGLALNEQFFGPGTRLTVL.

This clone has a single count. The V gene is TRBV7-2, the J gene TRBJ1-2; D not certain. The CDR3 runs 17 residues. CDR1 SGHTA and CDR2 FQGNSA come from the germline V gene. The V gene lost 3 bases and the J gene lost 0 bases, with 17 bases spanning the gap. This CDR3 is CASSFGSSGRSNYGYTF. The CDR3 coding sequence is TGTGCCAGCAGCTTCGGGTCTAGCGGGAGATCTAACTATGGCTACACCTTC.

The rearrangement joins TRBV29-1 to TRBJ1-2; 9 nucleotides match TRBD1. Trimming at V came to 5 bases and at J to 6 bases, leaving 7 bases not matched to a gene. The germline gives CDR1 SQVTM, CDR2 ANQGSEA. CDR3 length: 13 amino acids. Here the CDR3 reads CSVSGTGRDGYTF. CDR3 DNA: TGCAGCGTTTCCGGGACAGGGCGGGATGGCTACACCTTC.

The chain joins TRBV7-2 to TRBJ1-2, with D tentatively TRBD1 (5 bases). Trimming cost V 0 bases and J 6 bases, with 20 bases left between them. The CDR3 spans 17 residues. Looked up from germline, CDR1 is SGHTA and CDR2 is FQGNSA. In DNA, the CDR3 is TGTGCCAGCAGCTTAGCTCCCCTGGGAGGGGTCATTCATGGCTACACCTTC. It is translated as CASSLAPLGGVIHGYTF.

The DNA of the CDR3 is TGTGCCACCGACTCTGGGGCAGGAGCAATATCCTATGGCTACACCTTC. Translated, it gives CATDSGAGAISYGYTF. The V gene is TRBV19, the J gene TRBJ1-2; TRBD1 might be the D (5 bases). Germline V gene lookup returns CDR1 LNHDA and CDR2 SQIVND (reference sequence). V dropped 10 bases and J dropped 4 bases, with 25 bases sitting between them. There are 16 residues in the CDR3.

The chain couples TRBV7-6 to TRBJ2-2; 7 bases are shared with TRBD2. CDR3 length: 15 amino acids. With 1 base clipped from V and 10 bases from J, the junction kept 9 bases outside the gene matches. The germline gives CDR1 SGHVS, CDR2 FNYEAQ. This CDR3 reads CASSLEVSSGEELFF. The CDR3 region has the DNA TGTGCCAGCAGCTTAGAGGTTTCTAGCGGTGAGGAGCTGTTTTTT.

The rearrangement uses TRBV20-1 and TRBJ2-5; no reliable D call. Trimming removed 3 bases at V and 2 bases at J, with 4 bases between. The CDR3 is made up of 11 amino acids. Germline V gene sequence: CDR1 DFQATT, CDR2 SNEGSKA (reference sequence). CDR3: CSARRQETQYF. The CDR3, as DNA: TGCAGTGCTAGGAGACAAGAGACCCAGTACTTC.

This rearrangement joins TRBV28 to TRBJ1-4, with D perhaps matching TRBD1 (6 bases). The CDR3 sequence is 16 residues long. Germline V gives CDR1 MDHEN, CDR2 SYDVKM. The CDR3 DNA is TGTGCTGTCGGTAGGGGGGGCCCTGCAACTAATGAAAAACTGTTTTTT. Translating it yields CAVGRGGPATNEKLFF.

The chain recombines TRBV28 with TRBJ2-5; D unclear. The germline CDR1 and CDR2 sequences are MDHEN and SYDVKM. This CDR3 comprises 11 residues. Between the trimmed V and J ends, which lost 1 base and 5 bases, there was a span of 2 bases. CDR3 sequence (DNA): TGTGCCAGCAGTTTATCGGAGACCCAGTACTTC. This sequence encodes CASSLSETQYF.

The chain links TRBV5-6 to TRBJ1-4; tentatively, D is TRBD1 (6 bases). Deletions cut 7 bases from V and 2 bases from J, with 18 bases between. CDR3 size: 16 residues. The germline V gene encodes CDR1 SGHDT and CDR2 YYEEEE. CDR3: CASGTSIGGTNEKLFF. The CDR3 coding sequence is TGTGCCAGCGGAACTTCAATAGGGGGTACTAATGAAAAACTGTTTTTT.

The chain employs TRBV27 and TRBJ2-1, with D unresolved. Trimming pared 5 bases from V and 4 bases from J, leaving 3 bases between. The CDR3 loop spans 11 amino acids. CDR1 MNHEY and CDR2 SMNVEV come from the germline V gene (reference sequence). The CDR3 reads CASSLYNEQFF. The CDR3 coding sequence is TGTGCCAGCAGTCTTTACAATGAGCAGTTCTTC.

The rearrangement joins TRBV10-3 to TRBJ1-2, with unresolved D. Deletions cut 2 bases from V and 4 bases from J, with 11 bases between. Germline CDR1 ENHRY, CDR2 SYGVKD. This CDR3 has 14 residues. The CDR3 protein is CAISEVQEGYGYTF. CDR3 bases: TGTGCCATCAGTGAGGTTCAGGAGGGCTATGGCTACACCTTC.

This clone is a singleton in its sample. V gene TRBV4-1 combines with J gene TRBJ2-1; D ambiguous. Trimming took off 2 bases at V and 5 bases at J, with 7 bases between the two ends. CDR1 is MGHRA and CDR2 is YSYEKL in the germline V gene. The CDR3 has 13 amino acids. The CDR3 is CASSQYRNNEQFF. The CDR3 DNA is TGCGCCAGCAGCCAATACAGAAACAATGAGCAGTTCTTC.

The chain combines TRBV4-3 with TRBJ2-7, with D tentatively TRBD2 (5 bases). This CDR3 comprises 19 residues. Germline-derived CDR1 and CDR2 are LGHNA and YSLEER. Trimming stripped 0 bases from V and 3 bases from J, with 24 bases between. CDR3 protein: CASSQDFGLGRAYFYEQYF. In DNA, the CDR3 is TGCGCCAGCAGCCAAGATTTTGGGCTTGGGCGGGCTTACTTCTACGAGCAGTACTTC.

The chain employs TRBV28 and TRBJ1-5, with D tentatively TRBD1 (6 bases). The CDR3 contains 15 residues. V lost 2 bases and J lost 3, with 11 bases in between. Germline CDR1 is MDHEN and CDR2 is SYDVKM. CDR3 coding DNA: TGTGCCAGCAGTTTAAGTACAGGGTTCAATCAGCCCCAGCATTTT. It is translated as CASSLSTGFNQPQHF.

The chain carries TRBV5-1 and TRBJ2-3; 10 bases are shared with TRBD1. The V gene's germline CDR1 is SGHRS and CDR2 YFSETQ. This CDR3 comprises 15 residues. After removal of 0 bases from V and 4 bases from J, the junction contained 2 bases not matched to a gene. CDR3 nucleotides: TGCGCCAGCAGCTTGGGGGGACAGGGGTCAGATACGCAGTATTTT. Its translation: CASSLGGQGSDTQYF.

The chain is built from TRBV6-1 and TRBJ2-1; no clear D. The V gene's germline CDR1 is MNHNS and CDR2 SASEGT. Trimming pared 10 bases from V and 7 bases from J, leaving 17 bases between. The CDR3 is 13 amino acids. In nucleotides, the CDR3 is TGTGCCACCTCGCTTAGTTCGCTAAATGAGCAGTTCTTC. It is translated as CATSLSSLNEQFF.